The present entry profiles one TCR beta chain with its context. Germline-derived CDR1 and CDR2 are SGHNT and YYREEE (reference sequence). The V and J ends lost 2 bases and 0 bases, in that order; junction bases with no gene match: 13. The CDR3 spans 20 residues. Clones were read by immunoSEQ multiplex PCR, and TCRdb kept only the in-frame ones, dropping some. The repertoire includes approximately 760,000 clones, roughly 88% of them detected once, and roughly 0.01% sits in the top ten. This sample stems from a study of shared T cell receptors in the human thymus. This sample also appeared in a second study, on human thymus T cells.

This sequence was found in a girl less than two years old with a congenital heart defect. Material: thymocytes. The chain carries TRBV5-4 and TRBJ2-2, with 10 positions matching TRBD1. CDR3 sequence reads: CASSFVVFGTGAPNTGELFF. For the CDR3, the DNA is TGTGCCAGCAGCTTCGTAGTTTTCGGGACAGGGGCCCCGAACACCGGGGAGCTGTTTTTT.